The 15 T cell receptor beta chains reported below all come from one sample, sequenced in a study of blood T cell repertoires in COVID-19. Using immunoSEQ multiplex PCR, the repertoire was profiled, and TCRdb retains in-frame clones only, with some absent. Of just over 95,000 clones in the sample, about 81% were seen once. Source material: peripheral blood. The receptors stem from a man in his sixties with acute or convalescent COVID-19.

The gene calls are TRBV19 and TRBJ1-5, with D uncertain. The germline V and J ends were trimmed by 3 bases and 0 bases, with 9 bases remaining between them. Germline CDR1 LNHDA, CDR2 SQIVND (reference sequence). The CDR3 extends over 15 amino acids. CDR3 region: CASSIQARSNQPQHF. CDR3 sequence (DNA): TGTGCCAGTAGTATTCAGGCACGTAGCAATCAGCCCCAGCATTTT.

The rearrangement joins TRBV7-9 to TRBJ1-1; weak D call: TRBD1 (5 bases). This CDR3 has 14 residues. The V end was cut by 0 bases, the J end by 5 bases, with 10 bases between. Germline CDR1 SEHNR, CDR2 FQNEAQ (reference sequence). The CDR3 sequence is CASSLAGRGTEAFF. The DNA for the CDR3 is TGTGCCAGCAGCTTAGCCGGTCGGGGGACTGAAGCTTTCTTT. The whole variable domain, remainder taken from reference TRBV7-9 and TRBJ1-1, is DTGVSQNPRHKITKRGQNVTFRCDPISEHNRLYWYRQTLGQGPEFLTYFQNEAQLEKSRLLSDRFSAERPKGSFSTLEIQRTEQGDSAMYLCASSLAGRGTEAFFGQGTRLTVV.

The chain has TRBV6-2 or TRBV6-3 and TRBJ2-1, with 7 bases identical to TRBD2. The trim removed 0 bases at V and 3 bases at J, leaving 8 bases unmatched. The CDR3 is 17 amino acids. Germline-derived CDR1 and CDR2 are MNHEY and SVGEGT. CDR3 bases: TGTGCCAGCAGTTACTCGAGCCCTAGCGGCGTCTACAATGAGCAGTTCTTC. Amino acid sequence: CASSYSSPSGVYNEQFF.

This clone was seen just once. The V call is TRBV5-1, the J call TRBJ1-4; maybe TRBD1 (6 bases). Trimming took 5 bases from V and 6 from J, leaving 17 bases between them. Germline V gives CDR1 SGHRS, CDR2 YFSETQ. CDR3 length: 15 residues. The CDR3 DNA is TGCGCCAGCAGTGCTGGACAGACCCTTGATGAAAAACTGTTTTTT. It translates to CASSAGQTLDEKLFF. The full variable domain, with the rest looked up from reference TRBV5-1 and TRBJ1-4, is KAGVTQTPRYLIKTRGQQVTLSCSPISGHRSVSWYQQTPGQGLQFLFEYFSETQRNKGNFPGRFSGRQFSNSRSEMNVSTLELGDSALYLCASSAGQTLDEKLFFGSGTQLSVL.

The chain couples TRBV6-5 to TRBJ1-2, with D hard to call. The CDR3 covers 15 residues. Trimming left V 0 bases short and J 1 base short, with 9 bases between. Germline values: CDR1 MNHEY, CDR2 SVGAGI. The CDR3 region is CASSYSTQHNYGYTF. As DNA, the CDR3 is TGTGCCAGCAGTTACTCAACACAGCATAACTATGGCTACACCTTC.

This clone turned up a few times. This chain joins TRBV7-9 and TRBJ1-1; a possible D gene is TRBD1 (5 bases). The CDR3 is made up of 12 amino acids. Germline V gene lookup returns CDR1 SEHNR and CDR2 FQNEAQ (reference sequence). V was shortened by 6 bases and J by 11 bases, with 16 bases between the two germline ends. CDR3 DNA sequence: TGTGCCAGCAGGAATGAAGGGGATAGGGCTTTCTTT. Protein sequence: CASRNEGDRAFF.

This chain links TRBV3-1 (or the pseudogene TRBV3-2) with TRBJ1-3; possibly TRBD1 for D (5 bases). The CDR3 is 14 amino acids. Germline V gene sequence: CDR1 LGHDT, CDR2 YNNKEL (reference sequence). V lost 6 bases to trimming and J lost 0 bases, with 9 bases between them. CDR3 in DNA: TGTGCCAGCAGAACAGGAATCTCTGGAAACACCATATATTTT. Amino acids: CASRTGISGNTIYF.

CDR3 nucleotide sequence: TGTGCCAGCAACCAGGGGTTTCGGAGCTCTGGAAACACCATATATTTT. The encoded protein is CASNQGFRSSGNTIYF. The chain couples TRBV19 to TRBJ1-3, with D perhaps TRBD1 (6 bases). The CDR3 covers 16 residues. Germline assignment: CDR1 LNHDA and CDR2 SQIVND (reference sequence). Trimming removed 9 bases from V and 0 bases from J, with 18 bases in between. The full variable domain, rest sourced from reference TRBV19 and TRBJ1-3, is DGGITQSPKYLFRKEGQNVTLSCEQNLNHDAMYWYRQDPGQGLRLIYYSQIVNDFQKGDIAEGYSVSREKKESFPLTVTSAQKNPTAFYLCASNQGFRSSGNTIYFGEGSWLTVV.

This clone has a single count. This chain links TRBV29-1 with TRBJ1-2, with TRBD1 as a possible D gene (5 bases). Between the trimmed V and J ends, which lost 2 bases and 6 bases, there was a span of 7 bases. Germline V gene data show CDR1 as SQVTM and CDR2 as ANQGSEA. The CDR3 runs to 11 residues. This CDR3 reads CSVELGDGYTF. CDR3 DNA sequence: TGCAGCGTTGAACTAGGGGATGGCTACACCTTC.

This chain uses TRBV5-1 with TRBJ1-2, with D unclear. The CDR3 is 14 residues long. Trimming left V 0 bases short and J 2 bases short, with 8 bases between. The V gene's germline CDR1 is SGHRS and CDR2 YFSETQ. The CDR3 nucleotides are TGCGCCAGCAGCTTGGCCATGGGCAACTATGGCTACACCTTC. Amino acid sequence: CASSLAMGNYGYTF.

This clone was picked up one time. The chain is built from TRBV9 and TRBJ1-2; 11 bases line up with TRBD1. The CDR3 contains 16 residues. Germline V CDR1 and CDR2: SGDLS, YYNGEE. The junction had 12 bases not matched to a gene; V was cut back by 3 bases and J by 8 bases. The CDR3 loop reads CASSAGQGANSGGYTF. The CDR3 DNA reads TGTGCCAGCAGCGCCGGACAGGGGGCAAATTCGGGCGGCTACACCTTC. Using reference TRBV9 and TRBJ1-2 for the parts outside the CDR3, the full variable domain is DSGVTQTPKHLITATGQRVTLRCSPRSGDLSVYWYQQSLDQGLQFLIQYYNGEERAKGNILERFSAQQFPDLHSELNLSSLELGDSALYFCASSAGQGANSGGYTFGSGTRLTVV.

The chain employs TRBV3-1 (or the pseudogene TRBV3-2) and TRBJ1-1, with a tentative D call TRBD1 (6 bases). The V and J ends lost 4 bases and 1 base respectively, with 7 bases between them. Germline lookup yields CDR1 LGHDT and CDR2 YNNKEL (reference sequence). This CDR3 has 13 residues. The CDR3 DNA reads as TGTGCCAGCAGCCCACAGGGGAACACTGAAGCTTTCTTT. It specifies CASSPQGNTEAFF.

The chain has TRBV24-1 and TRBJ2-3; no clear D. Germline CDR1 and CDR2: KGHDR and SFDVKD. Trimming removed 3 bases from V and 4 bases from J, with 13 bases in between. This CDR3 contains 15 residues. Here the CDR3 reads CATSDPQVFPDTQYF. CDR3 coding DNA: TGTGCCACCAGTGATCCTCAGGTTTTCCCAGATACGCAGTATTTT.

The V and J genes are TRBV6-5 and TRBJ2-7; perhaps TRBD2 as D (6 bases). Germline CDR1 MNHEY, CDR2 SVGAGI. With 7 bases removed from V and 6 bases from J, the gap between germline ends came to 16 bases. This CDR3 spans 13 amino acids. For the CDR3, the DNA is TGTGCCAGCACGGGGGTACCGCCGAGCGAGCAGTACTTC. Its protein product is CASTGVPPSEQYF.

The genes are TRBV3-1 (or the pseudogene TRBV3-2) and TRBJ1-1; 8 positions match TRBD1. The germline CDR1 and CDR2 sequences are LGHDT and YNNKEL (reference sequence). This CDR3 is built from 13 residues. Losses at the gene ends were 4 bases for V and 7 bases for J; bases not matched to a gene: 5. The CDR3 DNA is TGTGCCAGCAGCCGCGGACAGGGCGTTGAAGCTTTCTTT. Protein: CASSRGQGVEAFF.